This TCR beta chain comes out of a study of T cell repertoires in cytomegalovirus infection. Overall study context: It was the public TCR beta signatures that indicated both CMV infection and matching HLA type. Study findings and constraints: Totalled public TCR beta family frequency picked out people who carried CMV plus the relevant HLA. Ex vivo responses were dominated by HLA-C-restricted CMV-specific TCR beta clonotypes.

This clonotype showed up many times. Its antigen is currently unknown. TCRdb re-called the reads with MiXCR, one entry per CDR3 protein. The sample consists of under 150,000 distinct CDR3 sequences, more than 20% of them appearing once. Per germline, CDR1 SGHTA and CDR2 FQGNSA. V gave up 5 bases and J gave up 6 bases; unmatched junction bases: 9. The CDR3 length is 15 residues. Sequenced input: PBMCs, sequenced either directly or after in vitro stimulation (not recorded which). This chain joins TRBV7-2 and TRBJ2-7, with 11 positions matching TRBD1. This TCR was recovered from a human donor in good health (CMV status not recorded). Some clones in this sample may be carry-over from other donors' samples. This chain's CDR3 is CASSPRPGTGGEQYV. The CDR3 DNA is TGTGCCAGCAGCCCCCGCCCCGGGACAGGGGGCGAGCAGTACGTC.